This T cell receptor (beta chain) was sequenced in a study of technical replicates of blood from a few donors. TCRdb keeps only in-frame clones here, not all; method: immunoSEQ multiplex PCR. This sample has about 81,000 clones, with roughly 95% found just once. The CDR3 totals 12 residues. Germline lookup yields CDR1 SGDLS and CDR2 YYNGEE. The germline V and J ends were trimmed by 0 bases and 7 bases, with 7 bases remaining between them. Sequenced input: T cells isolated from PBMCs. The TCR comes from a human donor in good health. The chain links TRBV9 to TRBJ1-2; D gene unclear. The CDR3 region is CASSVASFGYTF. The CDR3 DNA follows: TGTGCCAGCAGCGTAGCCAGTTTTGGCTACACCTTC. The full variable domain, in which reference TRBV9 and TRBJ1-2 provide the parts outside the CDR3, is DSGVTQTPKHLITATGQRVTLRCSPRSGDLSVYWYQQSLDQGLQFLIQYYNGEERAKGNILERFSAQQFPDLHSELNLSSLELGDSALYFCASSVASFGYTFGSGTRLTVV.